These 4 T cell receptor beta chains were sequenced from one sample in a study of cytomegalovirus exposure and HLA in healthy donors. Data came from immunoSEQ multiplex PCR; TCRdb stores just in-frame clones and leaves some out. In the table there are more than 95,000 clones, 90% to 95% of which are singletons. Sequenced input: PBMCs. The receptor set was obtained from a woman under 30 in good health and CMV-seronegative.

CDR3 in amino acids: CASSQPTSREKLFF. The CDR3 DNA reads TGCGCCAGCAGCCAACCGACTTCGCGGGAAAAACTGTTTTTT. The chain has TRBV4-1 and TRBJ1-4, with D hard to call. Trimming left V 2 bases short and J 8 bases short, with 12 bases between. The CDR3 is 14 residues long. From germline, CDR1 is MGHRA and CDR2 YSYEKL.

This chain joins TRBV18 and TRBJ1-5; 7 bases are shared with TRBD1. Germline V lookup: CDR1 KGHSH, CDR2 LQKENI. J gave up 7 bases and V 1 base, and 4 bases lay outside the gene matches. This CDR3 contains 14 residues. CDR3 loop: CASSPQGADQPQHF. The CDR3 DNA reads TGTGCCAGCTCACCACAGGGGGCAGACCAGCCCCAGCATTTT.

The chain couples TRBV28 to TRBJ1-4, with 12 bases aligning to TRBD1. Germline V gene data show CDR1 as MDHEN and CDR2 as SYDVKM. The J segment lost 7 bases and the V segment lost 4 bases, leaving 7 bases of the junction unmatched. There are 16 residues in the CDR3. The CDR3 DNA sequence: TGTGCCAGCAGTTCGGGACAGGGGGCACGGGGTGAAAAACTGTTTTTT. This codes for CASSSGQGARGEKLFF.

The chain is built from TRBV11-1 and TRBJ2-5; 8 bases are a match to TRBD1. After removal of 4 bases from V and 5 bases from J, the junction contained 3 bases not matched to a gene. The V gene's germline CDR1 is SGHAT and CDR2 FQDESV (reference sequence). This CDR3 contains 13 residues. The CDR3, as DNA: TGTGCCAGCAGCTACACAGGGGGGGAGACCCAGTACTTC. Translation gives CASSYTGGETQYF.